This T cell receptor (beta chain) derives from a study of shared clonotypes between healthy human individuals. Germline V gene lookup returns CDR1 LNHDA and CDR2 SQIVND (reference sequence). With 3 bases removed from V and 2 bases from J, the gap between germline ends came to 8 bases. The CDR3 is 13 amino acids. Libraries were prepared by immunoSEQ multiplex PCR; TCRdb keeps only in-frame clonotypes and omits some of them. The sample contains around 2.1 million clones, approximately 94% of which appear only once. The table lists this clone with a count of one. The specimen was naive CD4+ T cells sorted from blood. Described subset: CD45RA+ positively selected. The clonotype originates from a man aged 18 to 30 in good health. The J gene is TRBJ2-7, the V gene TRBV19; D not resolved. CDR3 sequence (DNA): TGTGCCAGTAGTATTAAGTGGACCTACGAGCAGTACTTC. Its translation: CASSIKWTYEQYF.